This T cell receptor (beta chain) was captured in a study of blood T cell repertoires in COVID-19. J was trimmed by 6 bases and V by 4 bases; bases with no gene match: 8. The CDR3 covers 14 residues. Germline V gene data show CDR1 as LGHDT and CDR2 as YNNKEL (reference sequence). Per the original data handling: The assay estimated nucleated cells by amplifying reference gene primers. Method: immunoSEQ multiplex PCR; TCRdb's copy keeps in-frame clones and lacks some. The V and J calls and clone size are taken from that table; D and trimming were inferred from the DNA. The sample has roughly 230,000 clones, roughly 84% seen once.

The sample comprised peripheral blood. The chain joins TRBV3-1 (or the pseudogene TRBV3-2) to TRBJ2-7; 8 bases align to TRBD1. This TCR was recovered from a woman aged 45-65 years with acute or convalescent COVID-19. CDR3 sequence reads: CASSRGQEPREQYF. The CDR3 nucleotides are TGTGCCAGCAGCCGGGGACAGGAACCTCGCGAGCAGTACTTC.